The clone carrying this TCR beta chain was seen a few times. Its specificity is unknown. These data originate in a study of T cells after yellow fever vaccination. Whole-study results and caveats: The presence of abundant clonotypes contaminating from the bulk population was possible in FACS-sorted repertoires.

J gave up 7 bases and V 4 bases, and 11 bases lay outside the gene matches. This CDR3 region has 16 residues. Per the germline V gene, CDR1 is SGHRS and CDR2 is YFSETQ. MiXCR was run by TCRdb on the 5' RACE reads, yielding one entry per CDR3 protein. The sample lists about 340,000 distinct CDR3 sequences, around 4.1% occurring once. This specimen was PBMCs, taken 5 days after the yellow fever booster vaccination. The TCR comes from a man younger than 35 who received the YFV17D yellow fever vaccine. The chain joins TRBV5-1 to TRBJ2-2; 9 bases fit TRBD1. CDR3 coding DNA: TGCGCCAGCAGCCATACAGGGGGCATTCGGAACGGGGAGCTGTTTTTT. This translates into CASSHTGGIRNGELFF.